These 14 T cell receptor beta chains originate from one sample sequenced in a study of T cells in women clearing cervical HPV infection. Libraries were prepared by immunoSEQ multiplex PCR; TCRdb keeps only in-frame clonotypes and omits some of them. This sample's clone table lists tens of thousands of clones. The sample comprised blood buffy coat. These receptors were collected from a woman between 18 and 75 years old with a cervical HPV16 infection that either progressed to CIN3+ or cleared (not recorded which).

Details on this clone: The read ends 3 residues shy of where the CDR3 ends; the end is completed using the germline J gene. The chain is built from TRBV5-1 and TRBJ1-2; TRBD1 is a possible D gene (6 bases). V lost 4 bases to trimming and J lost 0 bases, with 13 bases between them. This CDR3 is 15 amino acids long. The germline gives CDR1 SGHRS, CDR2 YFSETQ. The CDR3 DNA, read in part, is TGCGCCAGCAGCACACAGGGAAGCTCTAACTATGGC. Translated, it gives CASSTQGSSNYG. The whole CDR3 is CASSTQGSSNYGYTF.

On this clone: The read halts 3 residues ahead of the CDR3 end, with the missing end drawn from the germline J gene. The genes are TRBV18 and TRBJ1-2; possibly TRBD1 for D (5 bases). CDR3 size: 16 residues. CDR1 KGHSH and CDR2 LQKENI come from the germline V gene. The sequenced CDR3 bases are TGTGCCAGCTCACCACCCTCCGGGGGTAACTACAATGAC. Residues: CASSPPSGGNYND. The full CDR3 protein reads CASSPPSGGNYNDYTF.

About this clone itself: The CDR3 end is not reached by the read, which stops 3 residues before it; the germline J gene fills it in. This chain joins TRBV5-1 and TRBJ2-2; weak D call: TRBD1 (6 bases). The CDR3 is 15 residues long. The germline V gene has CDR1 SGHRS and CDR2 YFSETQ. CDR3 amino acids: CASSLEGRGGEKLFF. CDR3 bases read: TGCGCCAGCAGCTTGGAAGGCAGGGGCGGCGAAAAG.

CDR3 in amino acids: CASSLDRRLGKTAFF. Incomplete CDR3 DNA: TGTGCCAGCAGCTTAGACAGGAGGCTTGGAAAGACA. The gene calls are TRBV7-9 and TRBJ1-1; a possible D gene is TRBD1 (5 bases). The read gets to within 3 residues of the CDR3 end, and the germline J gene fills in the rest. CDR3 length: 15 residues. The V gene's germline CDR1 is SEHNR and CDR2 FQNEAQ (reference sequence). Drawing the rest from reference TRBV7-9 and TRBJ1-1, the complete variable domain is DTGVSQNPRHKITKRGQNVTFRCDPISEHNRLYWYRQTLGQGPEFLTYFQNEAQLEKSRLLSDRFSAERPKGSFSTLEIQRTEQGDSAMYLCASSLDRRLGKTAFFGQGTRLTVV.

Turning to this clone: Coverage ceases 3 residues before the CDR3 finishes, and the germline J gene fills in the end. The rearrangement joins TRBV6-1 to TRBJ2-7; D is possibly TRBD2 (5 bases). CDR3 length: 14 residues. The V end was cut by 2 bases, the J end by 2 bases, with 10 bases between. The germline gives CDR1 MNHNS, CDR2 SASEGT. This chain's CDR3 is CASSESGLAYEQYF. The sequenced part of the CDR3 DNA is TGTGCCAGCAGTGAAAGTGGACTGGCCTACGAG.

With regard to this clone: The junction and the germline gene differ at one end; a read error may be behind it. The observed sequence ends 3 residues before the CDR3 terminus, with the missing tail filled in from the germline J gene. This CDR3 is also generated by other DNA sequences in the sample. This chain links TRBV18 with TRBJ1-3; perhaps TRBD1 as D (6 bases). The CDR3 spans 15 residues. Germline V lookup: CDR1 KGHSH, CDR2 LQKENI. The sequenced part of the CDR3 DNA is TGTGCCAGCTCACCCTCAAACAGGGATAGAAACACG. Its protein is CASSPSNRDRNT. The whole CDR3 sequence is CASSPSNRDRNTIYF.

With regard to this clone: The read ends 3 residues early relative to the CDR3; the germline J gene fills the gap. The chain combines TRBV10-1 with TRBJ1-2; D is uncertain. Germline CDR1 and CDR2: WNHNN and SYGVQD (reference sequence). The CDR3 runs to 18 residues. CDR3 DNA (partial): TGCGCCAGCAGTGTTGACGGAATAGCGAGGAGAACCTACAATGAC. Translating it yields CASSVDGIARRTYND. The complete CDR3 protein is CASSVDGIARRTYNDYTF.

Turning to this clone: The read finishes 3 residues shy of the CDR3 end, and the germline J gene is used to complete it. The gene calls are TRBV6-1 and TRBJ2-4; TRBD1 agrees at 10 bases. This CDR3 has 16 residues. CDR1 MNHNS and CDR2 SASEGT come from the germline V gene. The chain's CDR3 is CASSGPRQGANYGQYF. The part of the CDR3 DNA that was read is TGTGCCAGCAGTGGACCAAGACAGGGGGCTAACTATGGT.

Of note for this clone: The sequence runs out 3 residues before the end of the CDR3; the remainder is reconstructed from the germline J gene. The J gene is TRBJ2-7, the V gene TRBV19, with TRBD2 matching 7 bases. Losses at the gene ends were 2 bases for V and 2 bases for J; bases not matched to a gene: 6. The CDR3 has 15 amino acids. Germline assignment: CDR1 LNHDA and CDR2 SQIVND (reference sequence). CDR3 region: CASSIWGGYAYEQYF. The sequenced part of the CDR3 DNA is TGTGCCAGTAGTATATGGGGGGGATATGCCTACGAG.

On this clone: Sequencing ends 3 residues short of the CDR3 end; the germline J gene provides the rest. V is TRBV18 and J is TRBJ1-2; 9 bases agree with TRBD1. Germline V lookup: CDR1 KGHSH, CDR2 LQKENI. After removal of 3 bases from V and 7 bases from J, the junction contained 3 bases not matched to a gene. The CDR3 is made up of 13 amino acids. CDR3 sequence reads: CASSPGDRAGYTF. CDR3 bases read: TGTGCCAGCTCACCTGGGGACAGGGCTGGC.

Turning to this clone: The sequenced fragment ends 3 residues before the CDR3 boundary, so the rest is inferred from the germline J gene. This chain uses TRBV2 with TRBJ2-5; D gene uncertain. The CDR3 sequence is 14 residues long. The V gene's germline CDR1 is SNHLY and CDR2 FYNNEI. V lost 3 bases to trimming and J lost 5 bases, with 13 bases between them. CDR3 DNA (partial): TGTGCCAGCAGTGATTTAGGGCAGGAGGAGACC. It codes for CASSDLGQEET. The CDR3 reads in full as CASSDLGQEETQYF.

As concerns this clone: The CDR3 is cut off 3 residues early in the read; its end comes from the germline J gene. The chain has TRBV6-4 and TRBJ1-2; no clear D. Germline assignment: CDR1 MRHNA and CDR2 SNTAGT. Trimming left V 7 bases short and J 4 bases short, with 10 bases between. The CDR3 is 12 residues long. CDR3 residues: CASKALVYGYTF. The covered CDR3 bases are TGTGCCAGCAAAGCCCTTGTCTATGGC.

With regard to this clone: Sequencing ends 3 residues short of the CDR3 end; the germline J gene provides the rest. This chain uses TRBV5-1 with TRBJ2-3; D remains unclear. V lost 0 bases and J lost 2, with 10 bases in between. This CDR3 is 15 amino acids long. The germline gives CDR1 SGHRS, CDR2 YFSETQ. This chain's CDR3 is CASSLVGQSTDTQYF. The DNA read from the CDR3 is TGCGCCAGCAGCTTGGTTGGGCAGTCCACAGATACG.

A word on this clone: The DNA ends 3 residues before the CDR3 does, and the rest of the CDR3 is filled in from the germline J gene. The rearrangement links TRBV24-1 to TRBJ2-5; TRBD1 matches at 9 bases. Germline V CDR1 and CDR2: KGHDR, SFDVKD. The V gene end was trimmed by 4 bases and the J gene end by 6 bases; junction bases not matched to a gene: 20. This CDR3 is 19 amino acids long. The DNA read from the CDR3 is TGTGCCACCAGTGACCCCAGGGAGGGCGGGGGACAGGGTTTTCAGACC. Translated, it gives CATSDPREGGGQGFQT. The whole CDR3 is CATSDPREGGGQGFQTQYF.